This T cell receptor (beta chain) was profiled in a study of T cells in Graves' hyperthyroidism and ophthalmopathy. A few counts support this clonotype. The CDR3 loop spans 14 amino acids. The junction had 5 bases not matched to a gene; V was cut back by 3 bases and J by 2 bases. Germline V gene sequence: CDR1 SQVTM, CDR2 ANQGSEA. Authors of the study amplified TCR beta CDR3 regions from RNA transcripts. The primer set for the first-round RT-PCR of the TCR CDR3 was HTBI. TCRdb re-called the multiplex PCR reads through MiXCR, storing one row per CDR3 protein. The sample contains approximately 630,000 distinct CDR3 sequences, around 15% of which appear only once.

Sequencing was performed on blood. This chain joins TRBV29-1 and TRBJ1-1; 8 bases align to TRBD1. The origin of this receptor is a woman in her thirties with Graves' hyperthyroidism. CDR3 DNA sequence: TGCAGCGTTGAGGACAGGGACTCTAACACTGAAGCTTTCTTT. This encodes CSVEDRDSNTEAFF.